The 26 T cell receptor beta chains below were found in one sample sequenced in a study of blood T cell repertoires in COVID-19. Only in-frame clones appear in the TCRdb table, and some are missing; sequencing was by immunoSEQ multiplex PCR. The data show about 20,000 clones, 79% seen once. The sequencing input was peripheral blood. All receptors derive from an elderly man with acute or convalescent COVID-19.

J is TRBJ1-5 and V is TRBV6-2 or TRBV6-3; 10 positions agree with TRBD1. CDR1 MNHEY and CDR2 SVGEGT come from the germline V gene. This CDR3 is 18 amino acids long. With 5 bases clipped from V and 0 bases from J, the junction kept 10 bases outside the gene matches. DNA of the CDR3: TGTGCCAGCAGTAATCCGGGACAGGGGAAAGGTAGCAATCAGCCCCAGCATTTT. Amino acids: CASSNPGQGKGSNQPQHF.

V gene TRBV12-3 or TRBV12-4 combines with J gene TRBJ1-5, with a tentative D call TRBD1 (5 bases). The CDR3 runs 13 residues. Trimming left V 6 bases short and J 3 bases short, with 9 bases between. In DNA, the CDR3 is TGTGCCAGCAGCCGACAGTCCAATCAGCCCCAGCATTTT. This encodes CASSRQSNQPQHF.

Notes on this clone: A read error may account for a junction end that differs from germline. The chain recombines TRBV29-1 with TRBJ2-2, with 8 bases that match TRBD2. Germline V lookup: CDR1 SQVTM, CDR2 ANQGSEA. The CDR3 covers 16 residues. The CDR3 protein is CSVSLLADTEHRGAVF. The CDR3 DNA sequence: TGCAGCGTTTCTCTACTAGCGGACACCGAACACCGGGGAGCTGTTTTT.

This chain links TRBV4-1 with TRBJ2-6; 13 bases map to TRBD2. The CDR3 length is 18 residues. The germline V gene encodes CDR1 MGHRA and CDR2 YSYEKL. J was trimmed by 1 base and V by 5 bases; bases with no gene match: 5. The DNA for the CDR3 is TGCGCCAGCAGCAAGGGACTAGCGGGAATGTCTGGGGCCAACGTCCTGACTTTC. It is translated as CASSKGLAGMSGANVLTF.

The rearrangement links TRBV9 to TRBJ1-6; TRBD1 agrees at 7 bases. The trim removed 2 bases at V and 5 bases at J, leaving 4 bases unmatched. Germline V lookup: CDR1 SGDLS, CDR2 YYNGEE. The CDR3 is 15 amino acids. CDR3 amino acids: CASSVRGQNNSPLHF. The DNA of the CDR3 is TGTGCCAGCAGCGTGCGGGGACAGAATAATTCACCCCTCCACTTT.

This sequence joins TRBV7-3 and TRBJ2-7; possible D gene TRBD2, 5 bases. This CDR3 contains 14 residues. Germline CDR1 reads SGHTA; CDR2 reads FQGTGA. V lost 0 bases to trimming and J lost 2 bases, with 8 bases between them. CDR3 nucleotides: TGTGCCAGCAGCTTAACGGGGAGTGCCTACGAGCAGTACTTC. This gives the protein CASSLTGSAYEQYF. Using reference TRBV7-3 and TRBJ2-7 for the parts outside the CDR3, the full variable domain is GAGVSQTPSNKVTEKGKYVELRCDPISGHTALYWYRQSLGQGPEFLIYFQGTGAADDSGLPNDRFFAVRPEGSVSTLKIQRTERGDSAVYLCASSLTGSAYEQYFGPGTRLTVT.

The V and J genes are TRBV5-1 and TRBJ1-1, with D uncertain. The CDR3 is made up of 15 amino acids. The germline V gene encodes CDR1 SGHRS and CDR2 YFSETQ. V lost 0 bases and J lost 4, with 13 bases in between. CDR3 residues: CASSLDVGVATEAFF. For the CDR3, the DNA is TGCGCCAGCAGCTTGGATGTCGGGGTTGCCACTGAAGCTTTCTTT.

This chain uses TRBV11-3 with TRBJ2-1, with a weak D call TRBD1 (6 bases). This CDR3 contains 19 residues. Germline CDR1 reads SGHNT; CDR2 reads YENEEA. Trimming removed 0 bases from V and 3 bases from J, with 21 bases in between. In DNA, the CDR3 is TGTGCCAGCAGCTTAGAAGGGACCGGGACAACTTCCCGCTACAATGAGCAGTTCTTC. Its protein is CASSLEGTGTTSRYNEQFF.

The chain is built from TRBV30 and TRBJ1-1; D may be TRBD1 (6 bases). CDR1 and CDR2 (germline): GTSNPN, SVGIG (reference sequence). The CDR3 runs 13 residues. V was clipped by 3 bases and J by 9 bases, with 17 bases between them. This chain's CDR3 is CAWSDLDGTKAFF. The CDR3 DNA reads TGTGCCTGGAGCGACCTGGACGGGACAAAAGCTTTCTTT.

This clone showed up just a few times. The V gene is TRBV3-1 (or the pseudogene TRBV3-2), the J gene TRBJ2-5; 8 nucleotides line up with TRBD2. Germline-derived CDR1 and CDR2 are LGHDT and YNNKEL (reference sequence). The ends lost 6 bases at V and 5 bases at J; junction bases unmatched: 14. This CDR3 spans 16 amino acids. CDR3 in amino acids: CASRPGLGVQKETQYF. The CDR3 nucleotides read TGTGCCAGCAGACCGGGACTAGGAGTCCAAAAGGAGACCCAGTACTTC.

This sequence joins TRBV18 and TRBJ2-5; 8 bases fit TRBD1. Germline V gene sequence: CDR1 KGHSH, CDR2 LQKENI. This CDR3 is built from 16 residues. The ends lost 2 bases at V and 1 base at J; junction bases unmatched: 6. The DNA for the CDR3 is TGTGCCAGCTCACCAACGCAGGGGGCTCTCCAAGAGACCCAGTACTTC. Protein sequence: CASSPTQGALQETQYF.

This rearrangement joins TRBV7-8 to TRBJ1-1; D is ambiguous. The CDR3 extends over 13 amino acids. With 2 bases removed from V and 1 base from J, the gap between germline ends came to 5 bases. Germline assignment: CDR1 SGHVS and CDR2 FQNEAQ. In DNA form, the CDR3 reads TGTGCCAGCAGCTTACTCTGGAACACTGAAGCTTTCTTT. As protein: CASSLLWNTEAFF.

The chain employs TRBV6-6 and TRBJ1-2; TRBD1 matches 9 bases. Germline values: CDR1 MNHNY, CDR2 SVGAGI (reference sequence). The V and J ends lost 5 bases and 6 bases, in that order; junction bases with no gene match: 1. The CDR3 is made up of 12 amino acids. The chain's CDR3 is CASSGQGNGYTF. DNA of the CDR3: TGTGCCAGCAGTGGACAGGGGAATGGCTACACCTTC.

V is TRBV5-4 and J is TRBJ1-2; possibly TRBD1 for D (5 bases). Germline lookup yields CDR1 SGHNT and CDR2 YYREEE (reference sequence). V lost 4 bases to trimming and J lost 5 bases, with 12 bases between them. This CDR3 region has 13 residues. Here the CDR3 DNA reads TGTGCCAGCAGCCGCCCGGGGGTGTATGGCTACACCTTC. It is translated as CASSRPGVYGYTF. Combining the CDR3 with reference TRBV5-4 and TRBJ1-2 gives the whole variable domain ETGVTQSPTHLIKTRGQQVTLRCSSQSGHNTVSWYQQALGQGPQFIFQYYREEENGRGNFPPRFSGLQFPNYSSELNVNALELDDSALYLCASSRPGVYGYTFGSGTRLTVV.

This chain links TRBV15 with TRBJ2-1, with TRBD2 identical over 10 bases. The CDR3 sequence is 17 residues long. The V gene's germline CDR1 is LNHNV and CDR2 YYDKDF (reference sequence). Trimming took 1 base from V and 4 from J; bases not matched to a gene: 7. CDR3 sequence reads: CATSRGSSGSGYNEQFF. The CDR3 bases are TGTGCCACCAGCAGAGGGTCTAGCGGGAGTGGGTACAATGAGCAGTTCTTC.

The chain's CDR3 is CASSLDAGGQGLEETQYF. The CDR3 coding sequence is TGTGCCAGCAGCTTAGATGCAGGTGGACAGGGGTTGGAAGAGACCCAGTACTTC. V usage is TRBV11-3 and J usage is TRBJ2-5, with 9 bases fitting TRBD1. Germline loops: CDR1 SGHNT, CDR2 YENEEA. The CDR3 sequence is 18 residues long. The V segment lost 0 bases and the J segment 3 bases; nucleotides outside the gene matches: 11.

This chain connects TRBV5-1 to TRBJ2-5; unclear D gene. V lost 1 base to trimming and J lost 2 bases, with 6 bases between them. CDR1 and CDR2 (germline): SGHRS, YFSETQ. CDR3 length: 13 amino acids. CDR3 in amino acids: CASSLSMQETQYF. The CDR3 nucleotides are TGCGCCAGCAGCTTGAGCATGCAAGAGACCCAGTACTTC. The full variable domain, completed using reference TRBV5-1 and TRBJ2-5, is KAGVTQTPRYLIKTRGQQVTLSCSPISGHRSVSWYQQTPGQGLQFLFEYFSETQRNKGNFPGRFSGRQFSNSRSEMNVSTLELGDSALYLCASSLSMQETQYFGPGTRLLVL.

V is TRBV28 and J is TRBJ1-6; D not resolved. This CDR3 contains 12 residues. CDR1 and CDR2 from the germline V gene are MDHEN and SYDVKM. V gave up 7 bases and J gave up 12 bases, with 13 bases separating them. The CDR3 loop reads CASTPPRGPLHF. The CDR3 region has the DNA TGTGCCAGCACCCCTCCCCGAGGACCCCTCCACTTT.

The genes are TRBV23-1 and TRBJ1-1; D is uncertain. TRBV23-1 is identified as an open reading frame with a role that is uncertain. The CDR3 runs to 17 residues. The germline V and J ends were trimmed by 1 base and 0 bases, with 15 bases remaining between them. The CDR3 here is CASSQYLPPPMNTEAFF. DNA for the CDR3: TGCGCCAGCAGTCAATATTTGCCACCTCCTATGAACACTGAAGCTTTCTTT.

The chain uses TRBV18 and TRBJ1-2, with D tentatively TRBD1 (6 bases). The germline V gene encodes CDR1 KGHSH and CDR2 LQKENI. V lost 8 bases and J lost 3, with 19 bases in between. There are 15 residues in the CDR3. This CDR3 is CASTDSLNRDYGYTF. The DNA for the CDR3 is TGTGCCAGCACGGACAGCCTAAATAGGGACTATGGCTACACCTTC.

The CDR3 reads CASSGPRGTSRQETQYF. CDR3 nucleotide sequence: TGTGCCAGCTCAGGACCGAGGGGGACCTCACGCCAAGAGACCCAGTACTTC. This chain joins TRBV18 and TRBJ2-5; perhaps TRBD1 as D (6 bases). V lost 5 bases and J lost 1, with 20 bases in between. Germline values: CDR1 KGHSH, CDR2 LQKENI. The CDR3 extends over 17 amino acids.

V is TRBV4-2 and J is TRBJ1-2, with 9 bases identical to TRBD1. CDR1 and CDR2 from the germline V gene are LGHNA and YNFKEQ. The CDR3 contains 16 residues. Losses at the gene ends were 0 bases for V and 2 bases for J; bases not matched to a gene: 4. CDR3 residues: CASSQEGTGPNYGYTF. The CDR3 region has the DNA TGTGCCAGCAGCCAAGAAGGGACAGGGCCCAACTATGGCTACACCTTC.

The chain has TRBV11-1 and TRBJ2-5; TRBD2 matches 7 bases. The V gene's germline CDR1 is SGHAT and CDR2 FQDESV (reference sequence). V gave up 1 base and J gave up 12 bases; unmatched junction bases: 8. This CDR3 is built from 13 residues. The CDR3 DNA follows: TGTGCCAGCAGCTTAGAGGAGGAGGGGACTAAGTACTTC. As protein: CASSLEEEGTKYF. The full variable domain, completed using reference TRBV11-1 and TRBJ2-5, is EAEVAQSPRYKITEKSQAVAFWCDPISGHATLYWYRQILGQGPELLVQFQDESVVDDSQLPKDRFSAERLKGVDSTLKIQPAELGDSAMYLCASSLEEEGTKYFGPGTRLLVL.

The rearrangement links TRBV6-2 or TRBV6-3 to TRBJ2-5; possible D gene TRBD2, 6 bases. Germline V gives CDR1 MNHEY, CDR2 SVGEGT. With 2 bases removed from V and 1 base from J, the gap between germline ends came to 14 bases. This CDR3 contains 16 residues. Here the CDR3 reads CASSYGGNTVQETQYF. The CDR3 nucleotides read TGTGCCAGCAGTTACGGGGGGAACACTGTCCAAGAGACCCAGTACTTC.

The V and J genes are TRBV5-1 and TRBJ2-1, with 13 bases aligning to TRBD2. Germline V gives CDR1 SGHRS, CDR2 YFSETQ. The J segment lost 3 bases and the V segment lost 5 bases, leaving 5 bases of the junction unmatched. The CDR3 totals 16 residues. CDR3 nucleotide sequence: TGCGCCAGCAGAACCGGGACTAGCGGGGACTACAATGAGCAGTTCTTC. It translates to CASRTGTSGDYNEQFF.

CDR3 DNA sequence: TGCGCCAGCAGCCAAGTGGGACAGGGGGAGGGCTACACCTTC. This encodes CASSQVGQGEGYTF. The chain couples TRBV4-1 to TRBJ1-2; 11 bases fit TRBD1. CDR3 length equals 14 residues. J gave up 8 bases and V 1 base, and 3 bases lay outside the gene matches. Germline V CDR1 and CDR2: MGHRA, YSYEKL.